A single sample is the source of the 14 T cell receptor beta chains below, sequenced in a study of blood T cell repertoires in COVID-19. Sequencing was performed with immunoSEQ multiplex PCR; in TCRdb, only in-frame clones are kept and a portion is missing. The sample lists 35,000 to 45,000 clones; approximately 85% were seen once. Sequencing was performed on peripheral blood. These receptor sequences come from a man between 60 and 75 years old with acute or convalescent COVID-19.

CDR3 bases: TGTGCCAGCACCACCTCATTAGGGGTCCAGCCCCAGCATTTT. Its protein product is CASTTSLGVQPQHF. J is TRBJ1-5 and V is TRBV28; a weak D match, TRBD1 (5 bases). The V gene's germline CDR1 is MDHEN and CDR2 SYDVKM. V lost 7 bases to trimming and J lost 7 bases, with 17 bases between them. The CDR3 covers 14 residues.

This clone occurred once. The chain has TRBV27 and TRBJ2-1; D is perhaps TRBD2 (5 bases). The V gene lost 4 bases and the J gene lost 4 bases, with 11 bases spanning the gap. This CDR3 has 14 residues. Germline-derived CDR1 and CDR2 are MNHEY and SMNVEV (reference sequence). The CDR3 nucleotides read TGTGCCAGCAGTTCCACGACGGGATACAATGAGCAGTTCTTC. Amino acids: CASSSTTGYNEQFF.

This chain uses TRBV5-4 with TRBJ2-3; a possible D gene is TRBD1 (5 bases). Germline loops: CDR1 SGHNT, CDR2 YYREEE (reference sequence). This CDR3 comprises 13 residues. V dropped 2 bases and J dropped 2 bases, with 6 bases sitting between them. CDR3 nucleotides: TGTGCCAGCAGCTTACAGGACACAGATACGCAGTATTTT. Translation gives CASSLQDTDTQYF.

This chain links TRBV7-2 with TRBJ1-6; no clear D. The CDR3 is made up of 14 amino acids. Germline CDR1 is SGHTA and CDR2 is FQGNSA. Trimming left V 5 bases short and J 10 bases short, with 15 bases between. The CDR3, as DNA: TGTGCCAGCAGCCCAGACAATTCCCCATCACCCCTCCACTTT. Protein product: CASSPDNSPSPLHF.

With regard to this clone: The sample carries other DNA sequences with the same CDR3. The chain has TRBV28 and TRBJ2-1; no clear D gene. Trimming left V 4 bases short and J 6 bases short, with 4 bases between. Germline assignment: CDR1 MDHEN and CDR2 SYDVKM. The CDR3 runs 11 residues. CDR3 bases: TGTGCCAGCAGTTCGAGCAATGAGCAGTTCTTC. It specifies CASSSSNEQFF.

The CDR3, as DNA: TGTGCCAGCAGTGAAACCGGACAGGCCCCCTACGAGCAGTACTTC. It is translated as CASSETGQAPYEQYF. The genes are TRBV6-1 and TRBJ2-7; 7 nucleotides agree with TRBD1. Germline V gives CDR1 MNHNS, CDR2 SASEGT. CDR3 length: 15 residues. The V and J ends lost 2 bases and 2 bases, in that order; junction bases with no gene match: 6.

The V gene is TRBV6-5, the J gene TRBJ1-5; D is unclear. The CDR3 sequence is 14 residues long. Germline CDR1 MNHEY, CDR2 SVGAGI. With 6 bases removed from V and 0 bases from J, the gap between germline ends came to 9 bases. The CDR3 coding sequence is TGTGCCAGCAGCGCACAGTATAGCAATCAGCCCCAGCATTTT. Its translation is CASSAQYSNQPQHF.

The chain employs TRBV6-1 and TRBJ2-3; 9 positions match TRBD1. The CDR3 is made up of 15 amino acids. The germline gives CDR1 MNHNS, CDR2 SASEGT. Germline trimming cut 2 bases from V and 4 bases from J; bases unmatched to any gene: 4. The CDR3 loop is CASSEPWTGADTQYF. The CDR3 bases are TGTGCCAGCAGTGAACCCTGGACAGGGGCAGATACGCAGTATTTT.

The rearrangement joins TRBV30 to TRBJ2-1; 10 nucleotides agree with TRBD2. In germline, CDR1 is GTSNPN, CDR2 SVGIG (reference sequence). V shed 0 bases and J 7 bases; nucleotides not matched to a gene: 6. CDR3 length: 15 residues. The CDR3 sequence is CAWSVGLAGENEQFF. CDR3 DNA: TGTGCCTGGAGTGTGGGGCTAGCGGGAGAAAATGAGCAGTTCTTC.

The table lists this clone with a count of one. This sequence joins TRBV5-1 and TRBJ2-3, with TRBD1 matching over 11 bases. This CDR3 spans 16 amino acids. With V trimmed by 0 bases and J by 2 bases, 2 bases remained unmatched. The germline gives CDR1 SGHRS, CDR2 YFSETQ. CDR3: CASSLAGQGVTDTQYF. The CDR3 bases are TGCGCCAGCAGCTTGGCGGGACAGGGGGTCACAGATACGCAGTATTTT.

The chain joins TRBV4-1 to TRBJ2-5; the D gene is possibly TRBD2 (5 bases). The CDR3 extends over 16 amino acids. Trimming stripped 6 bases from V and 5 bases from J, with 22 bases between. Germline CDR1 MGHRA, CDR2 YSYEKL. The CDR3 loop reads CASRQISGKGPETQYF. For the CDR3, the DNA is TGCGCCAGCAGGCAAATCTCGGGGAAGGGCCCGGAGACCCAGTACTTC.

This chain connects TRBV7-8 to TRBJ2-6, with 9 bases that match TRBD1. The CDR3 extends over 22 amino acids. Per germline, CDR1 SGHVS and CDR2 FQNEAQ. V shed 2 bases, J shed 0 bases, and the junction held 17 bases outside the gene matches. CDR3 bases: TGTGCCAGCAGCTTATTCCCATGGGGGACAGGGTTAACCTCCTCTGGGGCCAACGTCCTGACTTTC. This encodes CASSLFPWGTGLTSSGANVLTF.

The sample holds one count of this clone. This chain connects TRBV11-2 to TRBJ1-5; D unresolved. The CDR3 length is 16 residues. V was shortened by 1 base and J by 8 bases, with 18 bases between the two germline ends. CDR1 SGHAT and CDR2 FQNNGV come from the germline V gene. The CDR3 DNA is TGTGCCAGCAGCTTAGGGGAGGGAGCCCTTACGAAGCCCCAGCATTTT. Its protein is CASSLGEGALTKPQHF.

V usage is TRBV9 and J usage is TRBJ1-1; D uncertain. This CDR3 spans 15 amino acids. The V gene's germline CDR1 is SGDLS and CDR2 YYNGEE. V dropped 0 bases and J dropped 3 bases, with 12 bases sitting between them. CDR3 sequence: CASSVEPGGYTEAFF. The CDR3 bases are TGTGCCAGCAGCGTAGAGCCCGGCGGGTACACTGAAGCTTTCTTT.